Here is one T cell receptor beta chain with its context. Its cognate antigen has yet to be identified. No clone much larger than this one lies a single base away; base qualities are absent. Trimming removed 5 bases from V and 7 bases from J; the gene matches leave 4 bases unexplained. Reading the germline V gene gives CDR1 SGHTA and CDR2 FQGNSA. The CDR3 runs 14 amino acids, cysteine and phenylalanine included. The CDR3 DNA has 42 bases and is translated from base 1. This specimen comes from a study of T cell responses to AZD1222 COVID-19 vaccine (dated by TCRdb to the early 2020s). Background for the entire study: AZD1222 recipients given second doses at about 4 weeks or at about 12 weeks were pooled, since spike-specific TCR depth and breadth were not found to differ between the two schedules. TCR sequencing was performed for about 250 trial participants, of whom about 200 were given two doses of AZD1222 and around 25 were given two doses of MenACWY control vaccine. Trial participants were enrolled into age subgroups of 18-55, 56-69 and 70-plus years, which contained 148, 28 and 57 TCR-sequenced participants, respectively.

What this sample's time point label stands for: baseline before first vaccination. Vaccinee samples were obtained from the UK trials COV001 and COV002, which included a single-blind randomized controlled phase 2/3 trial of AZD1222 (ChAdOx1 nCoV-19) in healthy adults. Trial participant PBMC samples were collected at day 0 and day 28 after the second dose for TCRbeta chain sequencing. Overall results and qualifications from the work: Epitopes outside the regions mutated in the B.1.351 and B.1.1.7 variants were reportedly recognized by nearly half of the unique spike-specific TCRs. Participants were mostly white British, with more females than males. The authors suggested clonal diversity may have been underestimated. In the small 56-69-year group, the increase in depth fell short of significance, most likely because of low power. No day 14 peak-response samples were available, so repertoires were characterized only after the peak T cell response. The whole spike protein was spanned by vaccine-associated CD4 TCRs, and dominant responses were seen in regions 160-218 and 743-854. After two AZD1222 doses, both the breadth and the depth of spike-specific TCRs were significantly higher than at day 0 and than in MenACWY recipients. Conclusions about previously exposed vaccinees are limited because only six or seven AZD1222 recipients were SARS-CoV-2 seropositive at baseline.

The CDR3 regions of human TCRbeta chains were analyzed by immunosequencing. The original methods were these. TCRs in the repertoires were matched against a reference library of SARS-CoV-2-specific TCRs that had been generated with the MIRA antigen-specificity platform. Breadth meant the fraction of unique TCRs that were SARS-CoV-2-associated, whereas depth meant the fraction of total T cells that were SARS-CoV-2-associated. Using the MIRA data, each spike-specific TCR was mapped to the spike region that the TCR reacts to and placed in a CD4 or CD8 class. Log10-transformed breadth and depth values were compared by one-way ANOVA with Sidak's multiple comparisons tests. TCRdb retrieved this table from immuneACCESS and kept in-frame rearrangements only. Not all clones are present; in checked studies, unresolved V genes account for under half, and no reason is known for the remainder. V and J calls and clone size are given by that table; D and trimming were obtained from the DNA. This sample is represented by roughly 100,000 clones; roughly 89% of them were singletons. The top ten clones comprise less than 4% of the sample.

The origin of this receptor is an adult in good health. This sequence uses TRBV7-2 and TRBJ2-2, with 10 junctional bases fitting TRBD2. This sample comprised peripheral blood, obtained on day 0 of AZD1222 vaccination. The DNA reads as follows: TGTGCCAGCAGCACCTTAGCGGGGGGCGGGGAGCTGTTTTTT. Protein translation: CASSTLAGGGELFF.